The 5 T cell receptor beta chains reported below all come from one sample, sequenced in a study of cytomegalovirus exposure and HLA in healthy donors. The PCR contained 60 Vbeta and 13 Jbeta primers. Profiled with immunoSEQ multiplex PCR; TCRdb holds only in-frame clones, not every one. In the table there are about 120,000 clones, 60% to 85% of which are singletons. Input material: PBMCs. These receptors originate from a woman in her twenties or thirties in good health and CMV-seropositive.

This rearrangement joins TRBV29-1 to TRBJ2-3, with TRBD2 matching 7 bases. The junction had 2 bases not matched to a gene; V was cut back by 7 bases and J by 4 bases. The CDR3 is 11 amino acids. CDR1 and CDR2 from the germline V gene are SQVTM and ANQGSEA. The CDR3: CSGTSADTQYF. The CDR3 DNA reads as TGCAGCGGAACTAGCGCAGATACGCAGTATTTT.

The J gene is TRBJ1-2, the V gene TRBV18; TRBD1 might be the D (6 bases). The CDR3 has 13 amino acids. Germline lookup yields CDR1 KGHSH and CDR2 LQKENI. The V end was cut by 0 bases, the J end by 7 bases, with 9 bases between. In DNA form, the CDR3 reads TGTGCCAGCTCACCACCTGGGACATCTGGCTACACCTTC. It specifies CASSPPGTSGYTF.

This chain links TRBV4-2 with TRBJ1-2; the D gene is possibly TRBD1 (6 bases). Deletions cut 3 bases from V and 3 bases from J, with 17 bases between. This CDR3 is 16 amino acids long. CDR1 is LGHNA and CDR2 is YNFKEQ in the germline V gene. CDR3 sequence reads: CASSHGGAHPDYGYTF. The CDR3 nucleotides are TGTGCCAGCAGCCATGGGGGGGCCCACCCAGACTATGGCTACACCTTC.

V usage is TRBV4-2 and J usage is TRBJ2-5; 7 nucleotides line up with TRBD1. The CDR3 is 14 residues long. CDR1 is LGHNA, CDR2 YNFKEQ, per germline. V dropped 0 bases and J dropped 13; count of bases not matched to a gene: 11. The CDR3 region is CASSQDLPGQVRYF. The CDR3, as DNA: TGTGCCAGCAGCCAAGATCTCCCTGGACAGGTGCGGTACTTC.

The DNA of the CDR3 is TGCGCCAGCAGCCCAGGACTTTCTGGAGGTGAAAAACTGTTTTTT. Residues: CASSPGLSGGEKLFF. V gene TRBV5-1 combines with J gene TRBJ1-4; D remains ambiguous. There are 15 residues in the CDR3. The germline gives CDR1 SGHRS, CDR2 YFSETQ. The ends were cut back, 4 bases at V and 7 bases at J, with 17 bases in the middle.